The 29 T cell receptor beta chains listed next were all sequenced from one sample in a study of post-analysis software for immune sequencing data. The library was made from cDNA and included unique molecular identifiers. TCRdb called the PCR reads again in MiXCR, with one record for every CDR3 protein. The data show roughly 800,000 distinct CDR3 sequences, with roughly 50% seen just once and approximately 4.2% held by the top ten. No antigen is known for these receptors. General observations from the study: When patients were compared with controls, about five TRBV segments were more frequent, TRBV5-6, TRBV5-1 and TRBV20-1 among them.

Sequences were obtained from blood. Receptors originate from a girl aged 5-17 years with multiple sclerosis.

V is TRBV20-1 and J is TRBJ1-1; no firm D call. Germline V gene sequence: CDR1 DFQATT, CDR2 SNEGSKA (reference sequence). This CDR3 region has 12 residues. V lost 7 bases and J lost 0, with 9 bases in between. In nucleotides, the CDR3 is TGCAGTGGGAACAGCCTGAACACTGAAGCTTTCTTT. This gives the protein CSGNSLNTEAFF.

This rearrangement joins TRBV29-1 to TRBJ2-1, with 12 bases that match TRBD2. The V gene end was trimmed by 6 bases and the J gene end by 4 bases; junction bases not matched to a gene: 10. The CDR3 runs 16 residues. Germline V lookup: CDR1 SQVTM, CDR2 ANQGSEA. CDR3 nucleotide sequence: TGCAGCGTCGATTCTAGCGGGAGGGCCAGGTACAATGAGCAGTTCTTC. Translation gives CSVDSSGRARYNEQFF.

This rearrangement joins TRBV5-1 to TRBJ2-1, with D unresolved. The CDR3 consists of 16 residues. CDR1 is SGHRS, CDR2 YFSETQ, per germline. Trimming removed 2 bases from V and 9 bases from J, with 21 bases in between. The CDR3 is CASSLGQPLLSSEQFF. Written as DNA, the CDR3 is TGCGCCAGCAGCTTAGGGCAGCCCCTACTTTCCAGTGAGCAGTTCTTC.

This clonotype was found a few times. The V call is TRBV29-1, the J call TRBJ2-7; TRBD1 matches 7 bases. The germline gives CDR1 SQVTM, CDR2 ANQGSEA. V lost 6 bases to trimming and J lost 3 bases; unmatched junction nucleotides: 11. The CDR3 is 14 amino acids. CDR3 amino acids: CSVGLRDRNYEQYF. The CDR3 coding sequence is TGCAGCGTCGGTCTACGGGACAGAAACTACGAGCAGTACTTC.

The chain joins TRBV7-8 to TRBJ2-7; possibly TRBD2 for D (6 bases). In germline, CDR1 is SGHVS, CDR2 FQNEAQ. This CDR3 spans 14 amino acids. V lost 8 bases to trimming and J lost 6 bases, with 20 bases between them. CDR3 protein: CASGNRRETSEQYF. The CDR3, as DNA: TGTGCCAGCGGAAATCGGCGGGAAACTAGCGAGCAGTACTTC.

The chain uses TRBV29-1 and TRBJ2-7, with D possibly TRBD1 on 6 matching bases. V lost 5 bases, J lost 2 bases, and 13 bases lay in between. Germline V gives CDR1 SQVTM, CDR2 ANQGSEA. The length of the CDR3 is 13 residues. DNA of the CDR3: TGCAGCGTTCGAGTACAGGGCGCCTACGAGCAGTACTTC. Translation: CSVRVQGAYEQYF.

This clonotype has just one count. The chain links TRBV5-1 to TRBJ2-3; no definite D call. The CDR3 loop spans 13 amino acids. In germline, CDR1 is SGHRS, CDR2 YFSETQ. The V gene lost 1 base and the J gene lost 2 bases, with 5 bases spanning the gap. The CDR3 loop is CASSLQLTDTQYF. Here the CDR3 DNA reads TGCGCCAGCAGCTTGCAGCTCACAGATACGCAGTATTTT.

The gene calls are TRBV12-3 or TRBV12-4 and TRBJ2-5, with a tentative D call TRBD1 (6 bases). The J call is in doubt because the DNA end fits TRBJ2-7 better. The CDR3 is 13 amino acids. The CDR3 DNA reads as TGTGCCAGCAGGTCAAACAGGGCCTACGAGCAGTACTTC. This gives the protein CASRSNRAYEQYF.

The chain joins TRBV29-1 to TRBJ2-1; D uncertain. CDR3 size: 16 residues. Germline V lookup: CDR1 SQVTM, CDR2 ANQGSEA. V lost 5 bases and J 6 bases, leaving 23 bases between the germline ends. The CDR3 sequence is CSVTRSGPGRFNEQFF. CDR3 DNA: TGCAGCGTTACTCGTTCCGGGCCCGGCAGGTTCAATGAGCAGTTCTTC.

Note on this clonotype: A read error may account for a junction end that differs from germline. CDR3 sequence: CAGSQGGAASNEQFF. DNA for the CDR3: TGTGCCGGCAGCCAAGGGGGGGCTGCGTCTAATGAGCAGTTCTTC. The V call is TRBV7-3, the J call TRBJ2-1, with D perhaps TRBD2 (7 bases). There are 15 residues in the CDR3. Germline V CDR1 and CDR2: SGHTA, FQGTGA. The whole variable domain, remainder taken from reference TRBV7-3 and TRBJ2-1, is GAGVSQTPSNKVTEKGKYVELRCDPISGHTALYWYRQSLGQGPEFLIYFQGTGAADDSGLPNDRFFAVRPEGSVSTLKIQRTERGDSAVYLCAGSQGGAASNEQFFGPGTRLTVL.

This clonotype has just a few counts. The chain combines TRBV11-2 with TRBJ1-5; the D is unclear. V lost 0 bases and J lost 1, with 4 bases in between. Germline CDR1 is SGHAT and CDR2 is FQNNGV. The CDR3 contains 14 residues. The CDR3 nucleotides read TGTGCCAGCAGCTTAGACGGAAGCAATCAGCCCCAGCATTTT. Its protein is CASSLDGSNQPQHF. The whole variable domain, filled in from reference TRBV11-2 and TRBJ1-5, reads EAGVAQSPRYKIIEKRQSVAFWCNPISGHATLYWYQQILGQGPKLLIQFQNNGVVDDSQLPKDRFSAERLKGVDSTLKIQPAKLEDSAVYLCASSLDGSNQPQHFGDGTRLSIL.

The V gene is TRBV5-1, the J gene TRBJ1-5; the match to TRBD1 covers 7 bases. CDR3 size: 17 residues. The ends lost 3 bases at V and 3 bases at J; junction bases unmatched: 12. Germline-derived CDR1 and CDR2 are SGHRS and YFSETQ. CDR3 in amino acids: CASSSLNRGGDNQPQHF. The CDR3 coding sequence is TGCGCCAGCAGCTCCTTAAACAGGGGAGGGGACAATCAGCCCCAGCATTTT.

This clonotype was counted once. V gene TRBV3-1 combines with J gene TRBJ2-3; D remains unclear. The V gene lost 0 bases and the J gene lost 4 bases, with 5 bases spanning the gap. Germline CDR1 is LGHDT and CDR2 is YNNKEL (reference sequence). The CDR3 sequence is 13 residues long. Written as DNA, the CDR3 is TGTGCCAGCAGCCAAGATAAGGCAGATACGCAGTATTTT. Residues: CASSQDKADTQYF.

The chain couples TRBV28 to TRBJ2-7; D is uncertain. The J call could be wrong; TRBJ2-4 is a better fit for the DNA end. Germline assignment: CDR1 MDHEN and CDR2 SYDVKM. The CDR3 extends over 9 amino acids. CDR3 bases: TGTGCCAGCGGAAACATTCAGTACTTC. Translation gives CASGNIQYF.

This CDR3 is CASSPPQGEQYF. CDR3 in DNA: TGTGCCAGCAGCCCCCCCCAAGGCGAGCAGTACTTC. This sequence joins TRBV3-1 and TRBJ2-4; D remains ambiguous. The J call may be mistaken, given a closer DNA end match to TRBJ2-7. The CDR3 has 12 residues. The V gene's germline CDR1 is LGHDT and CDR2 YNNKEL (reference sequence).

J is TRBJ2-4 and V is TRBV6-5; possibly TRBD1 for D (5 bases). V shed 0 bases and J shed 0 bases, with 12 bases lying between them. This CDR3 is built from 17 residues. CDR1 MNHEY and CDR2 SVGAGI come from the germline V gene. The CDR3, as DNA: TGTGCCAGCAGTTACTCGAGCAGGGAACTAGCCAAAAACATTCAGTACTTC. It encodes CASSYSSRELAKNIQYF.

The V gene is TRBV19, the J gene TRBJ1-1; unclear D gene. Trimming shortened V by 7 bases and J by 0 bases, and 15 bases separated the two germline ends. The germline CDR1 and CDR2 sequences are LNHDA and SQIVND (reference sequence). This CDR3 has 15 amino acids. CDR3 loop: CASMFTPGMNTEAFF. CDR3 nucleotide sequence: TGTGCCAGTATGTTCACTCCGGGTATGAACACTGAAGCTTTCTTT. Variable domain in full (rest from reference TRBV19 and TRBJ1-1): DGGITQSPKYLFRKEGQNVTLSCEQNLNHDAMYWYRQDPGQGLRLIYYSQIVNDFQKGDIAEGYSVSREKKESFPLTVTSAQKNPTAFYLCASMFTPGMNTEAFFGQGTRLTVV.

The V call is TRBV20-1, the J call TRBJ2-7, with 12 bases aligning to TRBD2. V was clipped by 4 bases and J by 3 bases; unmatched bases: 4. The CDR3 totals 14 residues. Germline-derived CDR1 and CDR2 are DFQATT and SNEGSKA (reference sequence). The CDR3 DNA sequence: TGCAGTGCTACCCGACTAGCGGGAGTCTACGAGCAGTACTTC. Protein sequence: CSATRLAGVYEQYF.

This clonotype was found a few times. This chain connects TRBV5-1 to TRBJ2-5, with D possibly being TRBD2 (5 bases). With 1 base removed from V and 5 bases from J, the gap between germline ends came to 12 bases. Germline assignment: CDR1 SGHRS and CDR2 YFSETQ. The CDR3 totals 14 residues. CDR3 residues: CASSLTRVAETQYF. DNA of the CDR3: TGCGCCAGCAGCTTGACGAGGGTGGCGGAGACCCAGTACTTC.

A single count supports this clonotype. V gene TRBV12-3 or TRBV12-4 combines with J gene TRBJ2-1, with no clear D. V lost 3 bases to trimming and J lost 3 bases, with 6 bases between them. The CDR3 has 13 residues. CDR3 in amino acids: CASSFFGYNEQFF. DNA for the CDR3: TGTGCCAGCAGTTTTTTCGGCTACAATGAGCAGTTCTTC.

V and J are TRBV5-1 and TRBJ1-1, with 9 nucleotides matching TRBD1. Germline trimming cut 3 bases from V and 1 base from J; bases unmatched to any gene: 13. In germline, CDR1 is SGHRS, CDR2 YFSETQ. There are 18 residues in the CDR3. The CDR3 nucleotides are TGCGCCAGCAGCTCAATGTTGGACAGGGGAATTGAGAACACTGAAGCTTTCTTT. Translation gives CASSSMLDRGIENTEAFF.

The genes are TRBV4-1 and TRBJ1-1, with 8 bases identical to TRBD1. Germline loops: CDR1 MGHRA, CDR2 YSYEKL. Unmatched junction bases numbered 3, after V lost 3 bases and J lost 6 bases. This CDR3 region has 13 residues. The CDR3 reads CASSQEQGAEAFF. The CDR3, as DNA: TGCGCCAGCAGCCAGGAACAGGGGGCTGAAGCTTTCTTT.

The gene calls are TRBV7-6 and TRBJ2-7, with 10 bases that match TRBD1. The V gene end was trimmed by 1 base and the J gene end by 2 bases; junction bases not matched to a gene: 5. Germline V CDR1 and CDR2: SGHVS, FNYEAQ. The length of the CDR3 is 16 residues. The CDR3 sequence: CASSLGGQGYPYEQYF. The CDR3 nucleotides read TGTGCCAGCAGCTTAGGGGGACAGGGGTATCCCTACGAGCAGTACTTC.

The chain recombines TRBV7-6 with TRBJ2-7; D is perhaps TRBD2 (5 bases). The J call may be in error: the DNA end matches TRBJ2-1 better. This CDR3 has 12 amino acids. Germline CDR1 and CDR2: SGHVS and FNYEAQ. CDR3 DNA: TGTGCCAGCAGCAAAACTAGGGATGAGCAGTTCTTC. Translation gives CASSKTRDEQFF.

Of note for this clonotype: Possible read error: a much larger clone is one base away. The chain employs TRBV27 and TRBJ2-4, with 12 bases lining up with TRBD2. The last part of the DNA fits TRBJ2-7 better; the J call may be wrong. Germline V gene sequence: CDR1 MNHEY, CDR2 SMNVEV (reference sequence). CDR3 length equals 14 residues. The CDR3 region has the DNA TGTGCCAGCAAGACTAGCGGGAGTTCCCTCGAGCAGTACTTC. It codes for CASKTSGSSLEQYF.

The CDR3 is CSARGEGSPLHF. The CDR3 coding sequence is TGCAGTGCTAGGGGCGAGGGTTCACCCCTCCACTTT. The chain employs TRBV20-1 and TRBJ1-6, with D uncertain. CDR1 DFQATT and CDR2 SNEGSKA come from the germline V gene (reference sequence). V shed 3 bases and J shed 9 bases, with 9 bases lying between them. The CDR3 is 12 amino acids.

In this sample, this clonotype turned up a few times. The chain has TRBV28 and TRBJ1-6; no clear D. Trimming shortened V by 6 bases and J by 10 bases, and 13 bases separated the two germline ends. Germline-derived CDR1 and CDR2 are MDHEN and SYDVKM. The CDR3 length is 13 residues. The CDR3 protein is CASRPRTGSPLHF. In DNA, the CDR3 is TGTGCCAGCAGACCGAGGACCGGCTCACCCCTCCACTTT. Filled out from reference TRBV28 and TRBJ1-6, the complete variable domain reads DVKVTQSSRYLVKRTGEKVFLECVQDMDHENMFWYRQDPGLGLRLIYFSYDVKMKEKGDIPEGYSVSREKKERFSLILESASTNQTSMYLCASRPRTGSPLHFGNGTRLTVT.

The chain recombines TRBV25-1 with TRBJ2-4; TRBD1 matches 8 bases. The assigned J gene may be wrong: the sequence end matches TRBJ2-7 better. The CDR3 consists of 15 residues. Germline CDR1 and CDR2: MGHDK and SYGVNS. CDR3 sequence: CASSNSGTGFVEQYF. DNA of the CDR3: TGTGCCAGCAGTAACTCCGGGACAGGATTTGTCGAGCAGTACTTC.

The V and J genes are TRBV7-9 and TRBJ2-1; perhaps TRBD1 as D (6 bases). The V end lost 6 bases, the J end lost 9 bases, and 24 bases lay between the germline ends. The germline V gene has CDR1 SEHNR and CDR2 FQNEAQ (reference sequence). The CDR3 is 16 amino acids. DNA of the CDR3: TGTGCCAGCAGACCCGGACAGTTTGGGCCCCTACCTGAGCAGTTCTTC. Amino acid sequence: CASRPGQFGPLPEQFF.